These T cell receptor beta chains were read from a single sample in a study of T cell responses to AZD1222 COVID-19 vaccine. TCRdb's copy holds only in-frame clones and misses some; the assay was immunoSEQ multiplex PCR. The repertoire consists of around 78,000 clones, with 88% occurring once and the leading ten covering more than 4.5%. The source was peripheral blood, collected on day 0 of MenACWY control vaccination. The receptors shown here come from an adult in good health. Both conserved end residues are part of each CDR3. D genes are given only for firm matches. Part of the rows lack a size; the others show once, few, many or a class for expanded clones.

>TRBD1|TRBJ2-5|TRBV10-3|-
CAISESKGGAGETQYF
TGTGCCATCAGTGAGTCGAAAGGGGGCGCGGGAGAGACCCAGTACTTC
>-|TRBJ1-1|TRBV7-9|-
CASSPETGPNTEAFF
TGTGCCAGCAGCCCTGAGACAGGCCCGAACACTGAAGCTTTCTTT
>-|TRBJ1-2|TRBV4-1|-
CASSHLPQGNYGYTF
TGCGCCAGCAGCCACCTTCCCCAGGGAAACTATGGCTACACCTTC
>-|TRBJ1-4|TRBV5-1|-
CASSLEGVGEKLFF
TGCGCCAGCAGCTTGGAGGGGGTCGGTGAAAAACTGTTTTTT
>TRBD1|TRBJ1-2|TRBV6-6|-
CASSTGDRGSGYTF
TGTGCCAGCAGTACGGGCGACAGGGGATCTGGCTACACCTTC
>-|TRBJ1-2|TRBV3-1/TRBV3-2|-
CATQGSDYGYTF
TGTGCCACCCAGGGTTCTGACTATGGCTACACCTTC
>-|TRBJ1-5|TRBV19|-
CASSKYDQPQHF
TGTGCCAGTAGCAAGTACGATCAGCCCCAGCATTTT
>TRBD1|TRBJ2-2|TRBV23-1|-
CASSQAGGCNTGELFF
TGCGCCAGCAGTCAGGCAGGGGGCTGTAACACCGGGGAGCTGTTTTTT
>TRBD1|TRBJ1-3|TRBV3-1/TRBV3-2|-
CASSRQGSPRISGNTIYF
TGTGCCAGCAGCCGACAGGGTTCTCCGAGGATCTCTGGAAACACCATATATTTT
>-|TRBJ1-1|TRBV25-1|-
CASSAQGAEAFF
TGTGCCAGCAGTGCCCAGGGAGCTGAAGCTTTCTTT
>-|TRBJ2-2|TRBV14|-
CASSQYVGGNTGELFF
TGTGCCAGCAGCCAATATGTTGGGGGAAACACCGGGGAGCTGTTTTTT
>-|TRBJ2-3|TRBV7-3|-
CASSLLGVSTDTQYF
TGTGCCAGCAGCTTACTTGGGGTTTCCACAGATACGCAGTATTTT
>-|TRBJ2-2|TRBV6-1|-
CASTLPGEIAGELFF
TGTGCCAGCACCCTTCCAGGGGAGATAGCAGGGGAGCTGTTTTTT
>-|TRBJ1-1|TRBV30|-
CAWSVLRNTEAFF
TGTGCCTGGAGTGTCCTAAGGAACACTGAAGCTTTCTTT
>-|TRBJ2-2|TRBV11-3|-
CASSLDQKGVGELFF
TGTGCCAGCAGCTTAGATCAGAAGGGGGTCGGGGAGCTGTTTTTT
>-|TRBJ1-2|TRBV6-2/TRBV6-3|-
CASSEVKGKDYGYTF
TGTGCCAGCAGCGAGGTCAAGGGAAAAGACTATGGCTACACCTTC
>-|TRBJ1-2|TRBV3-1/TRBV3-2|-
CASSQAGRTNYGYTF
TGTGCCAGCAGCCAAGCGGGCAGGACTAACTATGGCTACACCTTC
>-|TRBJ2-2|TRBV6-5|-
CASRRQGRNTGELFF
TGTGCCAGCAGACGGCAGGGGAGGAACACCGGGGAGCTGTTTTTT
>-|TRBJ2-2|TRBV6-5|-
CASRPADPGELFF
TGTGCCAGCAGACCCGCAGACCCCGGGGAGCTGTTTTTT
>-|TRBJ1-1|TRBV27|once
CASSFRESTEAFF
TGTGCCAGCAGTTTTAGAGAGAGCACTGAAGCTTTCTTT
>TRBD1|TRBJ1-2|TRBV5-1|-
CASSLGDREWYGYTF
TGCGCCAGCAGCTTAGGGGACAGGGAGTGGTATGGCTACACCTTC
>TRBD2|TRBJ2-3|TRBV5-4|-
CASSPSSGGGQDTQYF
TGTGCCAGCAGCCCCTCGAGCGGGGGGGGACAAGATACGCAGTATTTT
>-|TRBJ2-5|TRBV28|-
CASSGATLRETQYF
TGTGCCAGCAGTGGGGCGACTTTGAGGGAGACCCAGTACTTC
>TRBD1|TRBJ1-5|TRBV7-9|-
CASSPTGDKDQPQHF
TGTGCCAGCAGTCCAACAGGGGACAAGGATCAGCCCCAGCATTTT
>-|TRBJ1-4|TRBV18|-
CASSPRAYNEKLFF
TGTGCCAGCTCACCGCGGGCCTATAATGAAAAACTGTTTTTT
>-|TRBJ1-4|TRBV27|-
CASSRGAFEKLFF
TGTGCCAGCTCTCGGGGGGCGTTTGAAAAACTGTTTTTT
>-|TRBJ2-7|TRBV5-6|-
CASSLDGYEQYF
TGTGCCAGCAGCTTGGATGGGTACGAGCAGTACTTC
>-|TRBJ2-1|TRBV3-1/TRBV3-2|-
CASSQETESPYNEQFF
TGTGCCAGCAGCCAAGAAACGGAGTCTCCCTACAATGAGCAGTTCTTC
>-|TRBJ1-3|TRBV28|-
CASSLFLLDGQSGNTIYF
TGTGCCAGCAGTTTATTCCTGCTGGATGGCCAATCTGGAAACACCATATATTTT
>TRBD1|TRBJ2-1|TRBV19|few
CASRPGTGVGEQFF
TGTGCCAGTAGACCCGGGACAGGGGTAGGTGAGCAGTTCTTC
>TRBD1|TRBJ2-3|TRBV28|-
CASSSGQASDTQYF
TGTGCCAGCAGTTCCGGACAGGCGTCAGATACGCAGTATTTT
>-|TRBJ1-1|TRBV29-1|once
CSVGVTGNTEAFF
TGCAGCGTTGGAGTTACAGGGAACACTGAAGCTTTCTTT
>-|TRBJ1-5|TRBV5-8|-
CASSLGASSNQPQHF
TGTGCCAGCAGCTTGGGTGCTTCTAGCAATCAGCCCCAGCATTTT
>TRBD1|TRBJ1-1|TRBV6-2/TRBV6-3|-
CASSFTLGQGTEAFF
TGTGCCAGCAGTTTCACCCTGGGACAGGGGACTGAAGCTTTCTTT
>TRBD2|TRBJ2-1|TRBV7-9|-
CASSPGQGGGDNEQFF
TGTGCCAGCAGCCCCGGCCAGGGCGGGGGGGACAATGAGCAGTTCTTC
>-|TRBJ1-2|TRBV6-2/TRBV6-3|-
CASSLRGPSPYGYTF
TGTGCCAGCAGCCTTAGGGGCCCTAGCCCCTATGGCTACACCTTC
>TRBD1|TRBJ2-5|TRBV3-1/TRBV3-2|-
CASSQGQGKTQYF
TGTGCCAGCAGCCAAGGACAGGGGAAGACCCAGTACTTC
>-|TRBJ1-1|TRBV28|once
CASMKGRTEAFF
TGTGCCAGCATGAAGGGCCGGACTGAAGCTTTCTTT
>TRBD1|TRBJ1-3|TRBV5-4|-
CASSFGSGQGAGNTIYF
TGTGCCAGCAGCTTCGGCTCTGGGCAGGGGGCTGGAAACACCATATATTTT
>TRBD2|TRBJ2-1|TRBV7-2|-
CASREGAGGHEQFF
TGTGCCAGCAGGGAAGGTGCGGGGGGCCATGAGCAGTTCTTC
>-|TRBJ2-2|TRBV2|-
CASRLQGNTGELFF
TGTGCCAGCAGACTACAGGGAAACACCGGGGAGCTGTTTTTT
>TRBD2|TRBJ2-7|TRBV11-3|-
CASRLTGTRDYEQYF
TGTGCCAGCAGATTAACCGGGACTAGAGACTACGAGCAGTACTTC
>TRBD2|TRBJ2-5|TRBV6-2/TRBV6-3|once
CASSQTSGGSETQYF
TGTGCCAGCAGTCAAACTAGCGGGGGGTCGGAGACCCAGTACTTC
>TRBD2|TRBJ2-3|TRBV7-2|once
CASSSHQRGTPDTQYF
TGTGCCAGCAGCTCCCATCAGCGGGGGACTCCAGATACGCAGTATTTT
>-|TRBJ2-1|TRBV5-4|-
CASSQGFGGGNEQFF
TGTGCCAGCAGCCAAGGGTTTGGGGGCGGGAATGAGCAGTTCTTC
>-|TRBJ1-2|TRBV7-2|once
CASSLAFGTYGYTF
TGTGCCAGCAGCTTAGCATTTGGGACCTATGGCTACACCTTC
>-|TRBJ2-2|TRBV7-9|few
CASSLNTGELFF
TGTGCCAGCAGCTTAAACACCGGGGAGCTGTTTTTT
>-|TRBJ1-4|TRBV5-1|-
CASSLAGEKLFF
TGCGCCAGCAGCTTGGCGGGGGAAAAACTGTTTTTT
>-|TRBJ1-1|TRBV28|-
CASRFPTGATEAFF
TGTGCCAGCAGATTCCCCACAGGAGCCACTGAAGCTTTCTTT
>-|TRBJ2-5|TRBV6-1|-
CASSEVGFQETQYF
TGTGCCAGCAGTGAAGTGGGTTTTCAAGAGACCCAGTACTTC
>-|TRBJ2-3|TRBV7-9|-
CASSLTTYTQYF
TGTGCCAGCAGCTTGACAACCTATACGCAGTATTTT
>-|TRBJ1-4|TRBV30|-
CAWSDRNEKLFF
TGTGCCTGGAGTGACAGAAATGAAAAACTGTTTTTT
>TRBD1|TRBJ1-1|TRBV27|-
CASRGRTGIAFF
TGTGCCAGCAGAGGAAGGACAGGTATTGCTTTCTTT
>-|TRBJ2-1|TRBV28|-
CASRPARSSYNEQFF
TGTGCCAGCAGACCCGCTAGGAGCTCCTACAATGAGCAGTTCTTC
>-|TRBJ2-7|TRBV15|few
CATSRDHSRGNEQYF
TGTGCCACCAGCAGAGACCACTCCAGGGGAAACGAGCAGTACTTC
>-|TRBJ2-6|TRBV18|once
CASRSGKGAGANVLTF
TGTGCCAGCCGCAGCGGAAAGGGGGCTGGGGCCAACGTCCTGACTTTC
>TRBD1|TRBJ1-5|TRBV27|-
CASSLSLDRNQPQHF
TGTGCCAGCAGTTTATCACTGGACAGGAATCAGCCCCAGCATTTT
>-|TRBJ2-7|TRBV6-4|once
CASKGDARGFYEQYF
TGTGCCAGCAAAGGGGACGCCCGGGGATTCTACGAGCAGTACTTC
>-|TRBJ1-5|TRBV20-1|-
CSASGPGLRQPQHF
TGCAGTGCTAGTGGCCCAGGGTTGCGGCAGCCCCAGCATTTT